A selection of T cell receptor beta chains follows, all from one sample in a study of cytomegalovirus exposure and HLA in healthy donors. Assay: immunoSEQ multiplex PCR; the TCRdb copy retains only in-frame clones and omits some. The sample holds about 150,000 clones, roughly 78% seen once. Sequenced material: PBMCs. All receptors come from a man between 35 and 55 years old in good health and CMV-seropositive. Both conserved end residues are part of each CDR3. Fields, in order: CDR3 DNA, CDR3 protein, clone size, J gene, V gene, CDR3 length, D gene. The D gene is left open where the match is weak. Expanded clones get a size class; other rows say once, few or many, or leave the size out.

TGCGCCAGCAGCTGGCCCCAAAGTCCACAGGTGCCTTCCTCTGGGGCCAACGTCCTGACTTTC,CASSWPQSPQVPSSGANVLTF,NA,TRBJ2-6,TRBV5-1,21,NA
TGTGCCAGCAAAGGGCAGGGTGAGCAGCCCCAGCATTTT,CASKGQGEQPQHF,NA,TRBJ1-5,TRBV11-2,13,NA
TGCGCCAGCAGTGAGCAGGGGGTGAACACTGAAGCTTTCTTT,CASSEQGVNTEAFF,few,TRBJ1-1,TRBV10-2,14,TRBD1
TGTGCCAGCAGCTTAGTAGTAAATGAGCAGTTCTTC,CASSLVVNEQFF,NA,TRBJ2-1,TRBV7-8,12,NA
TGCAGCGTCGGACCTAGCGGGAGGCCGGACGAGCAGTACTTC,CSVGPSGRPDEQYF,NA,TRBJ2-7,TRBV29-1,14,TRBD2
TGTGCCAGCAGTGAGGAGGGGACAGATACTTCACCCCTCCACTTT,CASSEEGTDTSPLHF,NA,TRBJ1-6,TRBV6-4,15,TRBD1
TGTGCCAGCAGTGGGACAGGGGGTCAGCCCCAGCATTTT,CASSGTGGQPQHF,NA,TRBJ1-5,TRBV2,13,TRBD1
TGTGCCAGCAGTTATTTTACAGGGGGCCTGGGACAGCCCCAGCATTTT,CASSYFTGGLGQPQHF,few,TRBJ1-5,TRBV6-4,16,TRBD1
TGTGCCAGCAGCTTAAGGGGACTAGCAGGCGATACGCAGTATTTT,CASSLRGLAGDTQYF,NA,TRBJ2-3,TRBV7-3,15,TRBD2
TGTGCCGGACAAACGTTCAAGAACACCGGGGAGCTGTTTTTT,CAGQTFKNTGELFF,NA,TRBJ2-2,TRBV6-1,14,NA
TGTATGCAGCTTCCTCAGGTAACGATCCACTACAATGAGCAGTTCTTC,CMQLPQVTIHYNEQFF,NA,TRBJ2-1,TRBV30,16,NA
TGCGCCAGCAGCCAACCGACAGCGATGAACACTGAAGCTTTCTTT,CASSQPTAMNTEAFF,NA,TRBJ1-1,TRBV4-1,15,NA
TGTGCCACCAGCAGAGGCGGGACTAGCGGCTCTGGGGCCAACGTCCTGACTTTC,CATSRGGTSGSGANVLTF,few,TRBJ2-6,TRBV15,18,TRBD2
TGTGCCAGCACACGGGGACAGGGGGCTGCCTCTGGGGCCAACGTCCTGACTTTC,CASTRGQGAASGANVLTF,NA,TRBJ2-6,TRBV7-6,18,TRBD1
TGTGCCAGCAGCCCTCGACAGGGCGCCTACGAGCAGTACTTC,CASSPRQGAYEQYF,few,TRBJ2-7,TRBV9,14,TRBD1
TGCGCCAGCAGCGGACAGGGTACAGTCAACACAGATACGCAGTATTTT,CASSGQGTVNTDTQYF,NA,TRBJ2-3,TRBV5-1,16,TRBD1
TGCTTTAGAAACACCATATATTTT,CFRNTIYF,NA,TRBJ1-3,TRBV21-1,8,NA
TGTGCCAGCAGCTTCCAGGGAGGGCCCTCTGAAAAACTGTTTTTT,CASSFQGGPSEKLFF,NA,TRBJ1-4,TRBV13,15,NA
TGTGCCAGTAGCATCAGACAGGGAGGCGGTGAAAAACTGTTTTTT,CASSIRQGGGEKLFF,few,TRBJ1-4,TRBV19,15,TRBD1
TGTGCCAGCAGTTTTTTCAGGGACACCGGGGAGCTGTTTTTT,CASSFFRDTGELFF,NA,TRBJ2-2,TRBV27,14,NA
TGTGCCAGCAGCAATATCAGGGTGAACACTGAAGCTTTCTTT,CASSNIRVNTEAFF,NA,TRBJ1-1,TRBV7-8,14,NA
TGCAGCGGCGGGGAACAGCACTATGGCTACACCTTC,CSGGEQHYGYTF,NA,TRBJ1-2,TRBV29-1,12,NA
TGTGCCAGCAGTATCGGGGGGCTAGCGGGAGTTTACAATGAGCAGTTCTTC,CASSIGGLAGVYNEQFF,once,TRBJ2-1,TRBV2,17,TRBD2
TGTGCCACTAGATCCCGGACAGGTGCTGATGGCTACACCTTC,CATRSRTGADGYTF,NA,TRBJ1-2,TRBV19,14,TRBD1
TGTGCCAGCTGGGGACTGGCCGGCACCGGGGAGCTGTTTTTT,CASWGLAGTGELFF,NA,TRBJ2-2,TRBV2,14,NA
TGTGCCAGCAGCTTGATGACGGGGGTGAACACCGGGGAGCTGTTTTTT,CASSLMTGVNTGELFF,NA,TRBJ2-2,TRBV11-2,16,NA
TGTGCCAGCAGTGACGTGGTTGGGGGGATTGACTATGGCTACACCTTC,CASSDVVGGIDYGYTF,NA,TRBJ1-2,TRBV6-1,16,NA
TGTGCCAGCAGGTATGACAGGGGAAGCGAGCAGTACTTC,CASRYDRGSEQYF,few,TRBJ2-7,TRBV6-1,13,TRBD1
TGTGCCAGCAGTTTATTCACCTACGAGCAGTACTTC,CASSLFTYEQYF,NA,TRBJ2-7,TRBV28,12,NA
TGCGCCAGCAGCTGGGACAGTTATTCACCCCTCCACTTT,CASSWDSYSPLHF,once,TRBJ1-6,TRBV5-1,13,TRBD1
TGTGCCAGTAGTATAAGGGTGGTGAGAGTGAGGCGGGAGGGCGCGGTGTTGAATGAGCAGTTCTTC,CASSIRVVRVRREGAVLNEQFF,NA,TRBJ2-1,TRBV19,22,TRBD2
TGCAGCGCCCAAGGACAGCAGAACACTGAAGCTTTCTTT,CSAQGQQNTEAFF,NA,TRBJ1-1,TRBV29-1,13,NA
TGTGCCACTTCGGGAGGGCCCAACCGACTAGCGGGACTGGGTACCCAGTACTTC,CATSGGPNRLAGLGTQYF,NA,TRBJ2-5,TRBV10-3,18,TRBD2
TGTGCCAGTAGCCCCCGGGGGGCTGGGGCCAACGTCCTGACTTTC,CASSPRGAGANVLTF,NA,TRBJ2-6,TRBV19,15,TRBD2
TGTGCCAGCGCCACAGGGTTGGGCGGGGAGCTGTTTTTT,CASATGLGGELFF,once,TRBJ2-2,TRBV6-5,13,NA
TGTGCCAGCAGCTTGTACCTGGCCCTGACCTACAATGAGCAGTTCTTC,CASSLYLALTYNEQFF,NA,TRBJ2-1,TRBV5-4,16,NA
TGTGCCAGCAGCCGCGGACTAGCGGGAGACTACGAGCAGTACTTC,CASSRGLAGDYEQYF,NA,TRBJ2-7,TRBV7-3,15,TRBD2
TGTGCCAGCAGCCAGTCAGGGGTCGGGGAGCTGTTTTTT,CASSQSGVGELFF,few,TRBJ2-2,TRBV14,13,NA
NA,CASTSGVDTQYF,once,TRBJ2-3,TRBV19,12,NA
TGTGCCAGCAGTTTATCCGGGACAGGGAAAACCGGGGAGCTGTTTTTT,CASSLSGTGKTGELFF,NA,TRBJ2-2,TRBV28,16,TRBD1
TGTGCCAGCAGTTTTTTCCAGGGATACAATGAGCAGTTCTTC,CASSFFQGYNEQFF,NA,TRBJ2-1,TRBV27,14,NA
TGTGCCTGGAGTAGGGGGGGGGCCTATGGCTACACCTTC,CAWSRGGAYGYTF,NA,TRBJ1-2,TRBV30,13,NA
TGCGCCAGCAGCCAAGAAAGTACGGGGATCTATGGCTACACCTTC,CASSQESTGIYGYTF,medium-sized,TRBJ1-2,TRBV4-1,15,NA
TGTGCCAGCAGCTCATCCGGGACAGAAGAGACCCAGTACTTC,CASSSSGTEETQYF,NA,TRBJ2-5,TRBV7-3,14,TRBD1
TGTGCCAGCAGCGTCTCGACTAGTAATGAGCAGTTCTTC,CASSVSTSNEQFF,NA,TRBJ2-1,TRBV9,13,NA
TGTGCCAGCACTACAGGGCCACCTAACTATGGCTACACCTTC,CASTTGPPNYGYTF,NA,TRBJ1-2,TRBV9,14,NA
TGTGCCAGCAGCTTAGCGTTAGATCTAGCGGGAGGGGCCTACAATGAGCAGTTCTTC,CASSLALDLAGGAYNEQFF,NA,TRBJ2-1,TRBV7-8,19,TRBD2
TGTTCCAGCAGCCTACCGGGAGGCCCGGAGACCCAGTACTTC,CSSSLPGGPETQYF,NA,TRBJ2-5,TRBV7-9,14,TRBD2
TGTGCCAGCAGCGCGACAGGTCGCTATGGCTACACCTTC,CASSATGRYGYTF,few,TRBJ1-2,TRBV6-1,13,NA
TGTGCCAGCAGTAAAACCGGGACTAGTGAAAAGACCCAGTACTTC,CASSKTGTSEKTQYF,NA,TRBJ2-5,TRBV2,15,TRBD2
TGTGCCAGCAGTATGGGACTAGCGGACCAAGAGACCCAGTACTTC,CASSMGLADQETQYF,NA,TRBJ2-5,TRBV5-4,15,TRBD2